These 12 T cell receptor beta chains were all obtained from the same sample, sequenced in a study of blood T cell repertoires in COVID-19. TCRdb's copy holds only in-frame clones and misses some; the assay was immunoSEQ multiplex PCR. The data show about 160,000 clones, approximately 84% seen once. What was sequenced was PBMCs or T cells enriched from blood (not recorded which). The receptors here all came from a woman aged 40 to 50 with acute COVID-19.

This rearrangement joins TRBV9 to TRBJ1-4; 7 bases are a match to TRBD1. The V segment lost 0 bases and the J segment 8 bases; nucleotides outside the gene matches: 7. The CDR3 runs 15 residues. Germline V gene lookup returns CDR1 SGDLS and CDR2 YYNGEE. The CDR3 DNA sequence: TGTGCCAGCAGCGTAGGAGGGGGCAGGGGCGAAAAACTGTTTTTT. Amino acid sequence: CASSVGGGRGEKLFF.

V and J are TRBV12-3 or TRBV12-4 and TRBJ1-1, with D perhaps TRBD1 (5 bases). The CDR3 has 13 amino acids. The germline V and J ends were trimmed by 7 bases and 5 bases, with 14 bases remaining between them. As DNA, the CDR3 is TGTGCCAGCAACAGGTTTTTCACTACTGAAGCTTTCTTT. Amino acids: CASNRFFTTEAFF.

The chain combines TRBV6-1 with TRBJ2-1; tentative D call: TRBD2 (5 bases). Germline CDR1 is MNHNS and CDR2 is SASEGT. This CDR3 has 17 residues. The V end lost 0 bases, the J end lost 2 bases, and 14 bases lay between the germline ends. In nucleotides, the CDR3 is TGTGCCAGCAGTGAAGCGCTGCTAGCCGGCCCCTACAATGAGCAGTTCTTC. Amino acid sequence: CASSEALLAGPYNEQFF.

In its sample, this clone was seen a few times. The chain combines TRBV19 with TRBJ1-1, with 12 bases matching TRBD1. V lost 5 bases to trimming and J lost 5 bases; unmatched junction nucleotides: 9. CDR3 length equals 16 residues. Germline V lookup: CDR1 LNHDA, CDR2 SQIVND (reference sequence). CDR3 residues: CASSLGTGGAGTEAFF. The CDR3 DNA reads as TGTGCCAGTAGTCTAGGGACAGGGGGCGCCGGGACTGAAGCTTTCTTT. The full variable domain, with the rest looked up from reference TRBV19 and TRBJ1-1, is DGGITQSPKYLFRKEGQNVTLSCEQNLNHDAMYWYRQDPGQGLRLIYYSQIVNDFQKGDIAEGYSVSREKKESFPLTVTSAQKNPTAFYLCASSLGTGGAGTEAFFGQGTRLTVV.

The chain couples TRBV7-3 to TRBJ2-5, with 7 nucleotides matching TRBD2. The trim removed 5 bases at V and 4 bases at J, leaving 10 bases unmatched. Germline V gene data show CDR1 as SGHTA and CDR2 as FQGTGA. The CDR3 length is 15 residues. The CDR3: CASSPQKTSIETQYF. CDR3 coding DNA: TGTGCCAGCAGCCCCCAAAAGACTAGCATAGAGACCCAGTACTTC.

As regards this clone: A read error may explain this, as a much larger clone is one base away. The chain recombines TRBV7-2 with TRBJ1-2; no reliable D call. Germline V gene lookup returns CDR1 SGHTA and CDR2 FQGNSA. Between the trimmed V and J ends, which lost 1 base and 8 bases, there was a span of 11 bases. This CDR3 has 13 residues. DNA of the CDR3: TGTGCCAGCAGCTTAGGAGGTTTGAGGGGCTACACCTTC. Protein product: CASSLGGLRGYTF.

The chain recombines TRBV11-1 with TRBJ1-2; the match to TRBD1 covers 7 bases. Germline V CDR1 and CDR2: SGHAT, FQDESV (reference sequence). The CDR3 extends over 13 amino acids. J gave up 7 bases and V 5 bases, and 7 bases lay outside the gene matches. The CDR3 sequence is CASSPDRAGGYTF. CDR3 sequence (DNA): TGTGCCAGCAGCCCTGACAGGGCGGGTGGCTACACCTTC.

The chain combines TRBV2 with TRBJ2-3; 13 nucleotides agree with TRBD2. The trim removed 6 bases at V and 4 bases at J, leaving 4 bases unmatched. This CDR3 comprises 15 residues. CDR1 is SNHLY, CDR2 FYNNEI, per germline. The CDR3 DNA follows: TGTGCCAGCAGCGGGACTAGCGGGAAGGCAGATACGCAGTATTTT. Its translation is CASSGTSGKADTQYF.

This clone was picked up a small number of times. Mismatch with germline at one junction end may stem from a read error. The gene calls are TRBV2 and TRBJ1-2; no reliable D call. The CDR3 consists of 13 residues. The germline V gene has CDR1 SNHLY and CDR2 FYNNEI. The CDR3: CASTEVTSGGYTF. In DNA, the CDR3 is TGTGCCAGCACTGAAGTAACTAGTGGTGGCTACACCTTC.

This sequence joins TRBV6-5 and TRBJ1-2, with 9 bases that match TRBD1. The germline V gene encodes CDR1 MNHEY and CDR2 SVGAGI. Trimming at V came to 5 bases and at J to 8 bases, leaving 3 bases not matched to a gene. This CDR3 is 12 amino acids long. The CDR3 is CASSSTGGGYTF. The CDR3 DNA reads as TGTGCCAGCAGTAGCACAGGGGGCGGCTACACCTTC.

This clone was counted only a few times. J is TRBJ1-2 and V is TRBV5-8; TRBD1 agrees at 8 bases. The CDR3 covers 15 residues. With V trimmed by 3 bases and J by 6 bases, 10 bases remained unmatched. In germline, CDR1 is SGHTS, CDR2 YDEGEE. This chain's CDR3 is CASSSGQGLSDGYTF. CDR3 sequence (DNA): TGTGCCAGCAGCTCTGGACAGGGCCTTAGCGATGGCTACACCTTC.

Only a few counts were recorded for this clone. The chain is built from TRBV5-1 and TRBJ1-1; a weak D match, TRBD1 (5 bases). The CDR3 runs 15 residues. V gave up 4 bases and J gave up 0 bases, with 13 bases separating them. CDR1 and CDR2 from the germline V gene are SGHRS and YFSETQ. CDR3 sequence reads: CASSREVGVNTEAFF. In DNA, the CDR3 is TGCGCCAGCAGCAGGGAGGTGGGGGTGAACACTGAAGCTTTCTTT.